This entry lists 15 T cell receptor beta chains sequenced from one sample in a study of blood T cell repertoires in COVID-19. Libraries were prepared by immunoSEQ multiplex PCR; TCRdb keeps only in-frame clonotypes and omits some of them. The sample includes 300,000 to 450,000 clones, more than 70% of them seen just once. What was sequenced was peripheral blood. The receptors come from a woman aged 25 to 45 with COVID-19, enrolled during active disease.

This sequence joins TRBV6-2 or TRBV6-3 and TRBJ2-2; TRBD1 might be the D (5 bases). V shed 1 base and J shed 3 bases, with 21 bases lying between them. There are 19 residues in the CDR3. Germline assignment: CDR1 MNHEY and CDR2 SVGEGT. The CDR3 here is CASSYFPPRALRDTGELFF. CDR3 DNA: TGTGCCAGCAGTTACTTTCCCCCCAGGGCCCTAAGGGACACCGGGGAGCTGTTTTTT.

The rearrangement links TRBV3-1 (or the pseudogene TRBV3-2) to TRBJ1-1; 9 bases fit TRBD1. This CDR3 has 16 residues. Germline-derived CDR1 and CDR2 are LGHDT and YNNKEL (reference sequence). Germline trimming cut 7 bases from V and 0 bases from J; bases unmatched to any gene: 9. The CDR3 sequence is CASTWTGAVVNTEAFF. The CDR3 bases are TGTGCCAGCACCTGGACAGGGGCGGTCGTGAACACTGAAGCTTTCTTT.

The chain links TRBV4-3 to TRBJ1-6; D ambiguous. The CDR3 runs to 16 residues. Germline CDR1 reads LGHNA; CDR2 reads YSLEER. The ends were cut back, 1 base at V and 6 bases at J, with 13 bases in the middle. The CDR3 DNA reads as TGCGCCAGCAGCCAAGTTATAGCGGCCGGTAATTCACCCCTCCACTTT. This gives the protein CASSQVIAAGNSPLHF.

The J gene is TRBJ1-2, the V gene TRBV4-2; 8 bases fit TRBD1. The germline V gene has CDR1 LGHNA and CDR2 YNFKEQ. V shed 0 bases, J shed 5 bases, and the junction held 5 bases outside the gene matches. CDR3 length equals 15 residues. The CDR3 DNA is TGTGCCAGCAGCCAAGATTTACAGGGGGAGTATGGCTACACCTTC. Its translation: CASSQDLQGEYGYTF.

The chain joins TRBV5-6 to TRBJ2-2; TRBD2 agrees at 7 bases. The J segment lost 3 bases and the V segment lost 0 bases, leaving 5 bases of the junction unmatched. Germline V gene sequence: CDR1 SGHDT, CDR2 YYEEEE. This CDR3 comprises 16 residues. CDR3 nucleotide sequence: TGTGCCAGCAGCTTGGCGCGGGAGCTTTACACCGGGGAGCTGTTTTTT. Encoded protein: CASSLARELYTGELFF.

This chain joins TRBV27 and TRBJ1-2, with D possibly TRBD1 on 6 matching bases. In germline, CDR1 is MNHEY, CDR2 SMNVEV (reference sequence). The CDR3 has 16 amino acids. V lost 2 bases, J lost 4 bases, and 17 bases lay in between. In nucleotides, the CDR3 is TGTGCCAGCAGTTTAACGTCCGCAGGGGTTACCTATGGCTACACCTTC. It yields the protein CASSLTSAGVTYGYTF.

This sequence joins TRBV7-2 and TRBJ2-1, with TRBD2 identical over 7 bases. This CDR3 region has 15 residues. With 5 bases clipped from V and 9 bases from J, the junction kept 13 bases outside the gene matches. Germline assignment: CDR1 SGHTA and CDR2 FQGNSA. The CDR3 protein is CASSPGRSSVSEQFF. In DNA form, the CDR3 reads TGTGCCAGCAGCCCCGGGAGGAGCTCGGTATCTGAGCAGTTCTTC.

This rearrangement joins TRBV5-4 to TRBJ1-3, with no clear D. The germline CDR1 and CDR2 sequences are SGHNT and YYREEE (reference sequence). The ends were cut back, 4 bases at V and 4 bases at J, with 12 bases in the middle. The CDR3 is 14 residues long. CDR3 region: CASSTGSPGNTIYF. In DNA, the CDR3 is TGTGCCAGCAGCACCGGGTCCCCGGGAAACACCATATATTTT. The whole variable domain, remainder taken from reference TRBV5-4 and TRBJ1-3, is ETGVTQSPTHLIKTRGQQVTLRCSSQSGHNTVSWYQQALGQGPQFIFQYYREEENGRGNFPPRFSGLQFPNYSSELNVNALELDDSALYLCASSTGSPGNTIYFGEGSWLTVV.

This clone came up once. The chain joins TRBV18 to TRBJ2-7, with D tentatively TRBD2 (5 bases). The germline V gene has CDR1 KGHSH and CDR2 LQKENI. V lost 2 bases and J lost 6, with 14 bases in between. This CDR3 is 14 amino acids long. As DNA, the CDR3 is TGTGCCAGCTCACCAAAGGGCGAGGGAGCCGAGCAGTACGTC. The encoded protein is CASSPKGEGAEQYV.

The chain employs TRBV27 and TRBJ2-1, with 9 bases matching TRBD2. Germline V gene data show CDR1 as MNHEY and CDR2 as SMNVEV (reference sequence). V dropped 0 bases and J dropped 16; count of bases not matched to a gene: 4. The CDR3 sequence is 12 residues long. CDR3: CASSLSGTSFFF. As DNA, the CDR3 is TGTGCCAGCAGTTTATCCGGGACTAGCTTTTTCTTC.

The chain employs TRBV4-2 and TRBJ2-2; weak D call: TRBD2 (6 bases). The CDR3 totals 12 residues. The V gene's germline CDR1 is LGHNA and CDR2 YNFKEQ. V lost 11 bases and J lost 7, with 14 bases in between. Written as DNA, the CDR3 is TGTGCCGGGGGGTCCGTTGGCGGGGAGCTGTTTTTT. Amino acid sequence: CAGGSVGGELFF.

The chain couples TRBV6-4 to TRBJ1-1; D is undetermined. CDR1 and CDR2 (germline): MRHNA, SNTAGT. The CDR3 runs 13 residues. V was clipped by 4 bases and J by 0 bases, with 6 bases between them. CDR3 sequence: CASSGSVNTEAFF. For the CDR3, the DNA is TGTGCCAGCAGTGGATCAGTGAACACTGAAGCTTTCTTT.

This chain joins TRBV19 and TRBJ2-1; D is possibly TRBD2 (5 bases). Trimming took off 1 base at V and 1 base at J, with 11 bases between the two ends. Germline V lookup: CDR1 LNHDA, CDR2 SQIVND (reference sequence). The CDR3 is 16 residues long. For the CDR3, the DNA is TGTGCCAGTAGTATAGCGGCTAGCCGGTCCTACAATGAGCAGTTCTTC. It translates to CASSIAASRSYNEQFF.

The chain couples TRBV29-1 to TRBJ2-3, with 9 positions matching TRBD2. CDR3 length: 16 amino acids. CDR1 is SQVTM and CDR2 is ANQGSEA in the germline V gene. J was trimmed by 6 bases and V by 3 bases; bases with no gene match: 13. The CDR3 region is CSVELAGVASTDTQYF. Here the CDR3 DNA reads TGCAGCGTTGAGTTAGCGGGAGTCGCTTCCACGGATACGCAGTATTTT.

CDR3 protein: CAISGQKHPYEQYF. CDR3 in DNA: TGTGCCATCAGTGGACAGAAACATCCCTACGAGCAGTACTTC. The gene calls are TRBV10-3 and TRBJ2-7; D is possibly TRBD1 (5 bases). Trimming shortened V by 4 bases and J by 2 bases, and 12 bases separated the two germline ends. Germline CDR1 ENHRY, CDR2 SYGVKD. The CDR3 is 14 amino acids.